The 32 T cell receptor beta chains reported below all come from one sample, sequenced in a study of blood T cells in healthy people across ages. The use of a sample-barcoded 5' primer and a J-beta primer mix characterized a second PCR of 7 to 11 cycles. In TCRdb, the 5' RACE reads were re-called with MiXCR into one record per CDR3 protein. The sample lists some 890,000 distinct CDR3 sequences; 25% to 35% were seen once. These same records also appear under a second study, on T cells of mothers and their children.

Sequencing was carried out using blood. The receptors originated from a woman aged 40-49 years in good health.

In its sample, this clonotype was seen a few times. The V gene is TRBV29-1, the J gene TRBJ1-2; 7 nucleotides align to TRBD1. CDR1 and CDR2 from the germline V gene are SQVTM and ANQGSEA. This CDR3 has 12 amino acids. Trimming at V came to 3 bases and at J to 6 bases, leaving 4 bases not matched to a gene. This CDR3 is CSVEVTGDGYTF. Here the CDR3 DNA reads TGCAGCGTTGAGGTTACAGGGGATGGCTACACCTTC.

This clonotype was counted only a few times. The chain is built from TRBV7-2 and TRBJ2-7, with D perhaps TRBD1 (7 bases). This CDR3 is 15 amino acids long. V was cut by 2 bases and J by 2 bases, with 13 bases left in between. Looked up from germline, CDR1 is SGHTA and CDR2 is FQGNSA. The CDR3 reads CASSLKGGQTYEQYF. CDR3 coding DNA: TGTGCCAGCAGCTTAAAGGGGGGACAGACCTACGAGCAGTACTTC.

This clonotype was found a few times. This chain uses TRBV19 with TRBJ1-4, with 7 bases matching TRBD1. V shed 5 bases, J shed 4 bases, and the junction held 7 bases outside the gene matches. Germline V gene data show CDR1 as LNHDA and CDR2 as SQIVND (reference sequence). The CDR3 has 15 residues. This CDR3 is CASSSRQGYNEKLFF. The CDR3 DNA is TGTGCCAGTAGTTCGCGACAGGGTTATAATGAAAAACTGTTTTTT.

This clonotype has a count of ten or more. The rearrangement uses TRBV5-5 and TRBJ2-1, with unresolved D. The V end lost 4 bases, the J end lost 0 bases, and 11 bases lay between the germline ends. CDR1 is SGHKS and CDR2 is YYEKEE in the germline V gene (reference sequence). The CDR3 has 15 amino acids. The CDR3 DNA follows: TGTGCCAGCAGCCCGATCTGGAGCTCCTACAATGAGCAGTTCTTC. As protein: CASSPIWSSYNEQFF. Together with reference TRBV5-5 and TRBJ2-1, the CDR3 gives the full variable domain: DAGVTQSPTHLIKTRGQQVTLRCSPISGHKSVSWYQQVLGQGPQFIFQYYEKEERGRGNFPDRFSARQFPNYSSELNVNALLLGDSALYLCASSPIWSSYNEQFFGPGTRLTVL.

The CDR3 spells CASSPRFAIYEQYF. CDR3 DNA sequence: TGTGCCAGCAGTCCCCGGTTTGCTATTTACGAGCAGTACTTC. The chain combines TRBV27 with TRBJ2-7, with D hard to call. CDR1 is MNHEY and CDR2 is SMNVEV in the germline V gene (reference sequence). With 5 bases removed from V and 4 bases from J, the gap between germline ends came to 15 bases. The CDR3 loop spans 14 amino acids.

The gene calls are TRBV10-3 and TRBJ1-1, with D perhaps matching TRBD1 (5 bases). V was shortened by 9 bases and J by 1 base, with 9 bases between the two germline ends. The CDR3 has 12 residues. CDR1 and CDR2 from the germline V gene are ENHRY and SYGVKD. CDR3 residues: CAIGEGNTEAFF. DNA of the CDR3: TGTGCCATAGGGGAAGGGAACACTGAAGCTTTCTTT.

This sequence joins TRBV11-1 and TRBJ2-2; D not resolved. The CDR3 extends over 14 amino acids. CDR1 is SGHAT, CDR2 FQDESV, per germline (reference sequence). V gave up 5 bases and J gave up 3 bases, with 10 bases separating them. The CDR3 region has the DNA TGTGCCAGCAGCCCCGACACCTACACCGGGGAGCTGTTTTTT. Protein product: CASSPDTYTGELFF.

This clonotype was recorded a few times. The CDR3 region is CASSFGATRNFEQFF. DNA for the CDR3: TGTGCCAGCAGTTTTGGCGCGACAAGAAATTTTGAGCAGTTCTTC. The V gene is TRBV7-3, the J gene TRBJ2-1; D is ambiguous. This CDR3 has 15 amino acids. The V gene lost 6 bases and the J gene lost 9 bases, with 21 bases spanning the gap. From germline, CDR1 is SGHTA and CDR2 FQGTGA. The whole variable domain, filled in from reference TRBV7-3 and TRBJ2-1, reads GAGVSQTPSNKVTEKGKYVELRCDPISGHTALYWYRQSLGQGPEFLIYFQGTGAADDSGLPNDRFFAVRPEGSVSTLKIQRTERGDSAVYLCASSFGATRNFEQFFGPGTRLTVL.

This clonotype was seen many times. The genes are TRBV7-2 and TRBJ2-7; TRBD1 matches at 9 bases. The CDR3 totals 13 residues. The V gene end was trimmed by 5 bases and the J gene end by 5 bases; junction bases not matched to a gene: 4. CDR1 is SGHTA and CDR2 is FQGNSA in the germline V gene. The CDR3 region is CASSLWTGDEQYF. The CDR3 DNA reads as TGTGCCAGCAGCCTCTGGACAGGGGACGAGCAGTACTTC.

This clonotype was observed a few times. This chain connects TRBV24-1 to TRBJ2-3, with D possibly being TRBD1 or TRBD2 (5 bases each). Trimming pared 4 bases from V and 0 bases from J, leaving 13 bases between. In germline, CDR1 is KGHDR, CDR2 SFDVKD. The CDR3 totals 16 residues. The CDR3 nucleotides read TGTGCCACCAGTGACCTCCGGGACGGAAGCACAGATACGCAGTATTTT. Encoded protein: CATSDLRDGSTDTQYF.

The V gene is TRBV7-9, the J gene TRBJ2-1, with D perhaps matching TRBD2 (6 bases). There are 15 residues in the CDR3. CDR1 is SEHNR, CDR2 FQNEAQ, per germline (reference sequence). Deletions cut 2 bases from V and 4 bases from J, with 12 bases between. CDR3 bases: TGTGCCAGCAGCTTAAGGACGGCGGGGTACAATGAGCAGTTCTTC. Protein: CASSLRTAGYNEQFF.

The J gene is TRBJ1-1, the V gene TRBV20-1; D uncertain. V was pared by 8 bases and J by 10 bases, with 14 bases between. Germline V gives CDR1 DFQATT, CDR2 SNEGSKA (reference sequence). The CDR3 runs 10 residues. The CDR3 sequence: CSLPGGVAFF. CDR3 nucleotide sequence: TGCAGTCTCCCGGGCGGGGTAGCTTTCTTT.

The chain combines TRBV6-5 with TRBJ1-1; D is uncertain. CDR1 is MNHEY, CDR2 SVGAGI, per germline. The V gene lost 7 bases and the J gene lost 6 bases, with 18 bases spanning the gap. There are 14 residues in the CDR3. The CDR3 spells CASTSAREGSEAFF. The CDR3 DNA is TGTGCCAGCACTTCGGCTCGGGAAGGTTCTGAAGCTTTCTTT.

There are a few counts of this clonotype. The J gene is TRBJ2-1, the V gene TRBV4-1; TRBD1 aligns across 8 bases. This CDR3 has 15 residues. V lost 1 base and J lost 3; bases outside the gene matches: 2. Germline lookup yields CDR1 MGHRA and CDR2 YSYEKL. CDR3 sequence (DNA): TGCGCCAGCAGCCAAGCAGGGGGCGACTACAATGAGCAGTTCTTC. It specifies CASSQAGGDYNEQFF.

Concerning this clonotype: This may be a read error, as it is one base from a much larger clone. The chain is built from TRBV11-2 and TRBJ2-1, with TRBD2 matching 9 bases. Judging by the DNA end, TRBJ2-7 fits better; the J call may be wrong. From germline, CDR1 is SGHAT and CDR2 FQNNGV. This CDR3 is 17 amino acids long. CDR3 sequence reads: CASSFGLLAGSYNEQYF. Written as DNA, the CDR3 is TGTGCCAGCAGCTTCGGTCTTCTAGCGGGGTCCTACAATGAGCAGTACTTC.

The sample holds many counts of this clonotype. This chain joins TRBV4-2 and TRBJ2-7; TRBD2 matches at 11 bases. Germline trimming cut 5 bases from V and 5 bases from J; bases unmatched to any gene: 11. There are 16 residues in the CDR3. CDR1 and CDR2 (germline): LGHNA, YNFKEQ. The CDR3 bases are TGTGCCAGCAGCGAATTTAGCGGGGGGGCGGTCCACGAGCAGTACTTC. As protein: CASSEFSGGAVHEQYF.

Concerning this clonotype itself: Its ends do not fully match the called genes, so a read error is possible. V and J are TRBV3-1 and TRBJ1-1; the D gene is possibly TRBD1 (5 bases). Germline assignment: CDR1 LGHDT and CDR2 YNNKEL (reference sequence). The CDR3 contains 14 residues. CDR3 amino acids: CASSPGGGNSEAFF. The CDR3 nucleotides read TGTGCCAGCAGCCCGGGTGGGGGAAACAGTGAAGCTTTCTTT.

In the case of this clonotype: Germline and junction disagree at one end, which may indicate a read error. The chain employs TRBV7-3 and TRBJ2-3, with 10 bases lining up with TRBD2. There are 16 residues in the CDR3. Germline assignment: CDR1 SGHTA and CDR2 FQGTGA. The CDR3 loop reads CASSLMASGGIDMQYF. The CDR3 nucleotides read TGTGCCAGCAGCTTAATGGCTAGCGGGGGAATAGATATGCAGTATTTT.

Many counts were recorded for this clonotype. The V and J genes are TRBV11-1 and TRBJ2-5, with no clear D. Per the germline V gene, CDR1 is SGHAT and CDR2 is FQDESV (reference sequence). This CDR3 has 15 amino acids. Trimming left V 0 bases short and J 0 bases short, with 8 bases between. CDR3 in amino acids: CASSLAAADQETQYF. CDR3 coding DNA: TGTGCCAGCAGCTTAGCGGCGGCAGACCAAGAGACCCAGTACTTC. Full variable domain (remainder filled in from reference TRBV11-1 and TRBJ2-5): EAEVAQSPRYKITEKSQAVAFWCDPISGHATLYWYRQILGQGPELLVQFQDESVVDDSQLPKDRFSAERLKGVDSTLKIQPAELGDSAMYLCASSLAAADQETQYFGPGTRLLVL.

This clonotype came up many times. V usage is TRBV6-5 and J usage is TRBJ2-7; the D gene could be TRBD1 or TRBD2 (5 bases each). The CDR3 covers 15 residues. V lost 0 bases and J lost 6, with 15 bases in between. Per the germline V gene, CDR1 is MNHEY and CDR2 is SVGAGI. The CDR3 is CASSYSGTRGGEQYF. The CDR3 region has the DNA TGTGCCAGCAGTTACTCCGGGACGAGGGGTGGCGAGCAGTACTTC.

The CDR3 protein is CASSLELGPLHF. The CDR3, as DNA: TGTGCCAGCAGCTTGGAACTAGGACCCCTCCACTTT. This chain links TRBV7-9 with TRBJ1-6; no clear D. Germline CDR1 is SEHNR and CDR2 is FQNEAQ (reference sequence). The CDR3 has 12 amino acids. Trimming took 3 bases from V and 12 from J, leaving 9 bases between them.

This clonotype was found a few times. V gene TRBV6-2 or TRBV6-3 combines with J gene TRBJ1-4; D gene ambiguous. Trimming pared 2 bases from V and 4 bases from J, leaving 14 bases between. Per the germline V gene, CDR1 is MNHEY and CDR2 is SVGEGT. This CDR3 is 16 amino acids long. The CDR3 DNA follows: TGTGCCAGCAGTTACCGGCGCGCCGGGATTAATGAAAAACTGTTTTTT. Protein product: CASSYRRAGINEKLFF.

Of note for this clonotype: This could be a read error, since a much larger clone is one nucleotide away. The CDR3 here is CASTTDRGSPYSGANVRTF. In DNA form, the CDR3 reads TGTGCCAGCACAACGGACAGGGGCTCTCCCTACTCTGGGGCCAACGTCCGGACTTTC. J is TRBJ2-6 and V is TRBV6-2 or TRBV6-3; 9 nucleotides line up with TRBD1. Germline CDR1 MNHEY, CDR2 SVGEGT. This CDR3 is built from 19 residues.

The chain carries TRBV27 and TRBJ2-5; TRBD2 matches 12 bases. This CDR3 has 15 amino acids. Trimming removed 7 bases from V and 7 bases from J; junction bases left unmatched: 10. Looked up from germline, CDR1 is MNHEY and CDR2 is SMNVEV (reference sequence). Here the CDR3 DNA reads TGTGCCAGCAAAGCTTGGACTAGCGGGGAAGGGACCCAGTACTTC. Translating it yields CASKAWTSGEGTQYF.

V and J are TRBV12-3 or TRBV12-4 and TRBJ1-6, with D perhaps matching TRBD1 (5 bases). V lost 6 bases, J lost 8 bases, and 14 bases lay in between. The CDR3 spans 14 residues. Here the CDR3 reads CASRFTGAYSPLHF. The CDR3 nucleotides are TGTGCCAGCAGATTTACCGGGGCGTATTCACCCCTCCACTTT.

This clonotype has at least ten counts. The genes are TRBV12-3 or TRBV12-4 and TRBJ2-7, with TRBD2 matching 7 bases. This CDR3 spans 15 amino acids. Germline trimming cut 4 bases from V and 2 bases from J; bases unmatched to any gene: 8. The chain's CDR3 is CASSSMTSPAYEQYF. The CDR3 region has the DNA TGTGCCAGCAGTTCCATGACTAGCCCAGCCTACGAGCAGTACTTC.

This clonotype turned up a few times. CDR3 region: CASSARGGVNYNSPLHF. The CDR3 DNA reads as TGTGCCAGCAGCGCCCGGGGGGGAGTCAACTATAATTCACCCCTCCACTTT. The chain carries TRBV7-2 and TRBJ1-6, with D possibly TRBD1 on 5 matching bases. V was cut by 5 bases and J by 3 bases, with 17 bases left in between. Germline V CDR1 and CDR2: SGHTA, FQGNSA. The CDR3 is made up of 17 amino acids.

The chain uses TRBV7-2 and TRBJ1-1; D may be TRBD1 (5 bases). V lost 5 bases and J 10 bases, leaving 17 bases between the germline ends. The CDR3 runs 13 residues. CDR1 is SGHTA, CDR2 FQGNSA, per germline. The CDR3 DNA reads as TGTGCCAGCAGCCCCCCGGGACTGCTGGCAGCTTTCTTT. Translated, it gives CASSPPGLLAAFF.

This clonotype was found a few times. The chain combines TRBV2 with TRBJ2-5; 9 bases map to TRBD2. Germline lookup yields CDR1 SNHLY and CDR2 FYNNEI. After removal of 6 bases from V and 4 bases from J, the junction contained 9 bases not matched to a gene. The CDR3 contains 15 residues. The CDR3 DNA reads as TGTGCCAGCAGCGAGACTAGCGGAGTTCCAGAGACCCAGTACTTC. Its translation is CASSETSGVPETQYF.

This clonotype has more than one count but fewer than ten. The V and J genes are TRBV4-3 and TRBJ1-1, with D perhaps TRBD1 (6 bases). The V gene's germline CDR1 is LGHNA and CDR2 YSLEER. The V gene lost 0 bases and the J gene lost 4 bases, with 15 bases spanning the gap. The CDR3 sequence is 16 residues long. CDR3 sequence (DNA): TGCGCCAGCAGCCAAGAGGTCGTGGGGGGCAGCACTGAAGCTTTCTTT. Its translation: CASSQEVVGGSTEAFF.

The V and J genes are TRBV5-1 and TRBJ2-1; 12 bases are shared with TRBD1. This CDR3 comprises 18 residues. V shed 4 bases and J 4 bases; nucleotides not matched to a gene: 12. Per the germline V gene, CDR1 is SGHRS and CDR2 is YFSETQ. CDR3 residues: CASSPGTGGLGSYNEQFF. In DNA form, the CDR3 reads TGCGCCAGCAGCCCCGGGACAGGGGGCCTGGGTTCGTACAATGAGCAGTTCTTC.

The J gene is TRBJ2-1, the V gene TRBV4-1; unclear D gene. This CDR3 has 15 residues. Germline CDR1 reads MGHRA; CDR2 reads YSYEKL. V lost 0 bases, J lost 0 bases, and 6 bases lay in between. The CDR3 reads CASSQDPVSYNEQFF. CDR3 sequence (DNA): TGCGCCAGCAGCCAAGACCCAGTCTCCTACAATGAGCAGTTCTTC.